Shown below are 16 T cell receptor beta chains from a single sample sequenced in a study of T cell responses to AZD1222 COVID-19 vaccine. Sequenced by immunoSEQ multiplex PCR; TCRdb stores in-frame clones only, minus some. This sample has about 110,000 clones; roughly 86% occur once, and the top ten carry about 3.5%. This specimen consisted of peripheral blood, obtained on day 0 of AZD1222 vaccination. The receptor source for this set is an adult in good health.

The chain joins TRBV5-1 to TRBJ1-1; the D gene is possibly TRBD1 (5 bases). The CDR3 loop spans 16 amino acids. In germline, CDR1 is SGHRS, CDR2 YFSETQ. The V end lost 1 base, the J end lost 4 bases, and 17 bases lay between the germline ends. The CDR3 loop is CASSLFIGGITTEAFF. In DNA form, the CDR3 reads TGCGCCAGCAGCTTGTTTATCGGGGGGATTACCACTGAAGCTTTCTTT.

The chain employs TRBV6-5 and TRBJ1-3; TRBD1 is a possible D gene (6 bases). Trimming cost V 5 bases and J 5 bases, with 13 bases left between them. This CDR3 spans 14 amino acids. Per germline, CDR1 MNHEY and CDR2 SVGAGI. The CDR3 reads CASSKRDIRNTIYF. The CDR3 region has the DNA TGTGCCAGCAGTAAACGGGACATAAGAAACACCATATATTTT.

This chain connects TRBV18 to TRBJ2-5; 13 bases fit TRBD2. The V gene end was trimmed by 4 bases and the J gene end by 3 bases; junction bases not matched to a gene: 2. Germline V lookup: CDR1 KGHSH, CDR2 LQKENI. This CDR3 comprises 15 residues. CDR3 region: CASSLGLAGEETQYF. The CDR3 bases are TGTGCCAGCTCACTTGGACTAGCGGGGGAAGAGACCCAGTACTTC.

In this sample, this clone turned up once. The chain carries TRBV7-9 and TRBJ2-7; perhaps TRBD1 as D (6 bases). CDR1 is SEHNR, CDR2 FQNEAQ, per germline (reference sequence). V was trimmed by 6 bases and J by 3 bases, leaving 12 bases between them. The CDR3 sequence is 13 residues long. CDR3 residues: CASRSTGFYEQYF. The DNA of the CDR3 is TGTGCCAGCAGGTCCACAGGGTTCTACGAGCAGTACTTC.

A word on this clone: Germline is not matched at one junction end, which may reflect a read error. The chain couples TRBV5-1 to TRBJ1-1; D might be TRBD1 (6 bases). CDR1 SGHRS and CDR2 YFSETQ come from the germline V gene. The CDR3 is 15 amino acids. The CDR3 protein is CASSYTPGVAEANPF. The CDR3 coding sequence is TGCGCCAGCAGCTACACACCAGGGGTGGCCGAAGCAAACCCCTTT.

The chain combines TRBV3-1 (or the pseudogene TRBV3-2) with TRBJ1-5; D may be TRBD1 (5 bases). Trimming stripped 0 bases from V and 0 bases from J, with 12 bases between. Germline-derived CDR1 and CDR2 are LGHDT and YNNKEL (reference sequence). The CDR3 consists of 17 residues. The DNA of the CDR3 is TGTGCCAGCAGCCAAGAATACAGGATCGGTAGCAATCAGCCCCAGCATTTT. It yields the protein CASSQEYRIGSNQPQHF.

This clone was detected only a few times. The CDR3 DNA sequence: TGTGCCAGCAGTGAAGCCTACGAGCAGTACTTC. The encoded protein is CASSEAYEQYF. This rearrangement joins TRBV2 to TRBJ2-7, with D unresolved. V lost 0 bases to trimming and J lost 3 bases, with 0 bases between them. This CDR3 contains 11 residues. The germline V gene encodes CDR1 SNHLY and CDR2 FYNNEI.

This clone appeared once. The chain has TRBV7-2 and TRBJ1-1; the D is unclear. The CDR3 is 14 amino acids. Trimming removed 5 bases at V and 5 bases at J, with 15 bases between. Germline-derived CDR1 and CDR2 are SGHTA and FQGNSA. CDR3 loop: CASSPLGGWTEAFF. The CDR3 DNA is TGTGCCAGCAGCCCCCTCGGAGGGTGGACTGAAGCTTTCTTT. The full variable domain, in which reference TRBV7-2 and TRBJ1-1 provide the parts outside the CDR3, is GAGVSQSPSNKVTEKGKDVELRCDPISGHTALYWYRQSLGQGLEFLIYFQGNSAPDKSGLPSDRFSAERTGGSVSTLTIQRTQQEDSAVYLCASSPLGGWTEAFFGQGTRLTVV.

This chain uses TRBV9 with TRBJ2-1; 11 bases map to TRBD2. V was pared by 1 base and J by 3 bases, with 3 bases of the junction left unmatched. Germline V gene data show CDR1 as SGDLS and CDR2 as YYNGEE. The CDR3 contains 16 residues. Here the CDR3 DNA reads TGTGCCAGCAGCGTACTAGCGGGGGGTAACTACAATGAGCAGTTCTTC. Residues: CASSVLAGGNYNEQFF.

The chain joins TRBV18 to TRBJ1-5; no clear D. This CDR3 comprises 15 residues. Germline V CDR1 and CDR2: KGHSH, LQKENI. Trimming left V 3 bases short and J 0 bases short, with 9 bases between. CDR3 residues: CASSPVGISNQPQHF. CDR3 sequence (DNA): TGTGCCAGCTCACCGGTTGGGATTAGCAATCAGCCCCAGCATTTT. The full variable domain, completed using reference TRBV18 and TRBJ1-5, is NAGVMQNPRHLVRRRGQEARLRCSPMKGHSHVYWYRQLPEEGLKFMVYLQKENIIDESGMPKERFSAEFPKEGPSILRIQQVVRGDSAAYFCASSPVGISNQPQHFGDGTRLSIL.

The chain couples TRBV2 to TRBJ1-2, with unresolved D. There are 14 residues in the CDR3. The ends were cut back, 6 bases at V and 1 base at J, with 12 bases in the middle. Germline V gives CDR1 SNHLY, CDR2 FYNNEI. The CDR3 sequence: CASSPVSYNYGYTF. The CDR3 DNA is TGTGCCAGCAGCCCGGTCAGTTATAACTATGGCTACACCTTC.

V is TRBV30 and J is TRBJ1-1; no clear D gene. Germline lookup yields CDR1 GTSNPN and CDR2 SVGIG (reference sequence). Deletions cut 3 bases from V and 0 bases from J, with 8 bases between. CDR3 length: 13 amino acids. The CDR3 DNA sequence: TGTGCCTGGAGCCGCAGTTTGAACACTGAAGCTTTCTTT. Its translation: CAWSRSLNTEAFF.

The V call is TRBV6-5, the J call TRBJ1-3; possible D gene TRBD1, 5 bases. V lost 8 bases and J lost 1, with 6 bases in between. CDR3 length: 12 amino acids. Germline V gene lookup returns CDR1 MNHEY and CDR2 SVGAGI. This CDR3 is CASGGSGNTIYF. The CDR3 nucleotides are TGTGCCAGCGGGGGGTCTGGAAACACCATATATTTT.

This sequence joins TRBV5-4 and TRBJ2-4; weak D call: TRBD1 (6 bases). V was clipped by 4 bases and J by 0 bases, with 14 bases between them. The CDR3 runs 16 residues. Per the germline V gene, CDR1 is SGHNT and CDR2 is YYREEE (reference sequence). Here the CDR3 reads CASSLRQDLAKNIQYF. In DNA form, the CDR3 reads TGTGCCAGCAGCCTCCGACAGGATTTAGCCAAAAACATTCAGTACTTC.

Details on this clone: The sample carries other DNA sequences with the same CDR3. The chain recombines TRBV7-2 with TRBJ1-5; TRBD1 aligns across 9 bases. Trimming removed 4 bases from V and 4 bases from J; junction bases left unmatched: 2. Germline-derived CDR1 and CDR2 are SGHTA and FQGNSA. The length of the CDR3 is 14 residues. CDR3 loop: CASSSGTGNQPQHF. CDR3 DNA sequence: TGTGCCAGCAGCTCAGGGACAGGGAATCAGCCCCAGCATTTT. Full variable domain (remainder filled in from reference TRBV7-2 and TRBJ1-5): GAGVSQSPSNKVTEKGKDVELRCDPISGHTALYWYRQSLGQGLEFLIYFQGNSAPDKSGLPSDRFSAERTGGSVSTLTIQRTQQEDSAVYLCASSSGTGNQPQHFGDGTRLSIL.

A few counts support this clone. This CDR3 is CARSLWGQGHGYTF. The CDR3 nucleotides are TGTGCCAGAAGCTTGTGGGGACAGGGGCATGGCTACACCTTC. The chain links TRBV5-3 to TRBJ1-2, with 10 bases that match TRBD1. TRBV5-3 is an ORF; its function is uncertain. This CDR3 region has 14 residues. J lost 6 bases, V lost 1 base, and 3 bases had no gene match.